Here is one TCR beta chain with its context. This record belongs to a study of T cell responses to AZD1222 COVID-19 vaccine. Data came from immunoSEQ multiplex PCR; TCRdb stores just in-frame clones and leaves some out. Here the sample spans some 140,000 clones, 90% to 95% being singletons. The germline CDR1 and CDR2 sequences are KGHSH and LQKENI. The CDR3 is 14 amino acids. Trimming removed 0 bases at V and 2 bases at J, with 6 bases between. The rearrangement uses TRBV18 and TRBJ2-3; D is unresolved. This specimen was peripheral blood, taken 28 days after the second AZD1222 dose. The sequence was obtained from an adult who received the AZD1222 COVID-19 vaccine. CDR3 residues: CASSPPGNTDTQYF. CDR3 sequence (DNA): TGTGCCAGCTCACCACCCGGAAACACAGATACGCAGTATTTT. Filled out from reference TRBV18 and TRBJ2-3, the complete variable domain reads NAGVMQNPRHLVRRRGQEARLRCSPMKGHSHVYWYRQLPEEGLKFMVYLQKENIIDESGMPKERFSAEFPKEGPSILRIQQVVRGDSAAYFCASSPPGNTDTQYFGPGTRLTVL.